This record covers a single T cell receptor delta chain. Its antigen is not known. A much larger clone lies a single base off, so this may be a read error. Other DNA sequences of this sample code for an identical CDR3. This entry is derived from a study of gammadelta T cells in human blood. General study points: Microbial exposure reportedly appeared to drive polyclonal expansion of innate gamma-delta T cells right after birth.

This CDR3 has 22 residues. The V gene end was trimmed by 3 bases and the J gene end by 0 bases; junction bases not matched to a gene: 25. From germline, CDR1 is GEAIGNYY and CDR2 EKD. TCRdb re-called the RT-PCR reads with CATT. The data hold over a thousand delta-chain clones, with 6.5% to 9% observed a single time. The clonotype originates from a human donor. The chain links TRDV2 to TRDJ1; 9 bases match TRDD3. Source material: non-Vgamma9Vdelta2 gamma-delta T cells from adult blood. DNA for the CDR3: TGTGCCTGTGACCCACCACCTCGTACTGGGGGAACTTTTCCAGCTTACACCGATAAACTCATCTTT. Translated, it gives CACDPPPRTGGTFPAYTDKLIF.